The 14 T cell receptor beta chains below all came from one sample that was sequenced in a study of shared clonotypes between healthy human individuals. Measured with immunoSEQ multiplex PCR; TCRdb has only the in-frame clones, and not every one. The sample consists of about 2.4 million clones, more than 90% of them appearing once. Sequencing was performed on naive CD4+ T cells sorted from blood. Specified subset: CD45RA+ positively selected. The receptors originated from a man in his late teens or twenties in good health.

The CDR3 spells CARSLAGYQETQYF. The CDR3 bases are TGTGCCAGAAGCTTGGCAGGGTACCAAGAGACCCAGTACTTC. V is TRBV7-5 and J is TRBJ2-5; the DNA was not used to check the table's D call, TRBD1. TRBV7-5 is a pseudogene locus. There are 14 residues in the CDR3.

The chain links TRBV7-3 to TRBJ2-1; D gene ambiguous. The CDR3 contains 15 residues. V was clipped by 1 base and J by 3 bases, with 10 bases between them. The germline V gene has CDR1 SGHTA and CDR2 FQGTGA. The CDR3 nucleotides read TGTGCCAGCAGCTTAAGTTCGGCAGGCTACAATGAGCAGTTCTTC. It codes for CASSLSSAGYNEQFF.

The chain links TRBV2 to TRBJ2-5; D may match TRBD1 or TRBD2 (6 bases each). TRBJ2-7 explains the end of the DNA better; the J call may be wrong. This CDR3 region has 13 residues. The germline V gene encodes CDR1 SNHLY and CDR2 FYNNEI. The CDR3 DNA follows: TGTGCCAGCAGTGACGAGGGGGGTTACGAGCAGTACTTC. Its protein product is CASSDEGGYEQYF.

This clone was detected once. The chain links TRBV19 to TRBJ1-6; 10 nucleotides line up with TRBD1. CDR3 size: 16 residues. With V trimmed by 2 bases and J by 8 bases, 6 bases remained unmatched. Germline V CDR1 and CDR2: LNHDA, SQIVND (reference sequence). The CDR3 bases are TGTGCCAGTAGTATACGGACAGGGGGAAGTGATTCACCCCTCCACTTT. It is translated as CASSIRTGGSDSPLHF.

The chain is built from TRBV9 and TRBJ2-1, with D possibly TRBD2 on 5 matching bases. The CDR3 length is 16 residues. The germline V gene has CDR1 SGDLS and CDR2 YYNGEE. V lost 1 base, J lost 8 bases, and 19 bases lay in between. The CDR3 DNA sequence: TGTGCCAGCAGCGTATCAGCGGCCCCCATCCACGATGAGCAGTTCTTC. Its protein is CASSVSAAPIHDEQFF.

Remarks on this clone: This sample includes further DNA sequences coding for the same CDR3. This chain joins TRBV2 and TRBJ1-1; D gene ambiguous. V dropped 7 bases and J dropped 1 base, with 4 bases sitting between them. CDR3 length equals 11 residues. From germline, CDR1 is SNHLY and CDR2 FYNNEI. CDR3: CASTGNTEAFF. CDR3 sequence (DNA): TGTGCCAGCACAGGGAACACTGAAGCTTTCTTT.

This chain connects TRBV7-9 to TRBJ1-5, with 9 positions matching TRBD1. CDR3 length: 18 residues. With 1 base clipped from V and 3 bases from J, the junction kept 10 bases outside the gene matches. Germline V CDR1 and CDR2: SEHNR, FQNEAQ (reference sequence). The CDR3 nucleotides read TGTGCCAGCAGCTTAGGGGTTGCACAGGGGGCGAACAATCAGCCCCAGCATTTT. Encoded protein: CASSLGVAQGANNQPQHF.

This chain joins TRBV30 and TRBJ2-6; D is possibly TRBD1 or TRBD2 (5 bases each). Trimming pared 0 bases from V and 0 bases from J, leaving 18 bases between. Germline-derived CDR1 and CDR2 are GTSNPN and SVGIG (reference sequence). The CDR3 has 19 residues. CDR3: CAWSVQLGVSYSGANVLTF. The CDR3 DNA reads TGTGCCTGGAGTGTACAACTGGGGGTCTCCTACTCTGGGGCCAACGTCCTGACTTTC.

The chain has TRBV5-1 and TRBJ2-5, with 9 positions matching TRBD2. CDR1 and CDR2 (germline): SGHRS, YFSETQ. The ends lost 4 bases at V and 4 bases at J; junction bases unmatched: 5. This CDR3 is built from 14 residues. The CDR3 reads CASSRLAERETQYF. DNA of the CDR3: TGCGCCAGCAGCCGACTAGCGGAAAGAGAGACCCAGTACTTC.

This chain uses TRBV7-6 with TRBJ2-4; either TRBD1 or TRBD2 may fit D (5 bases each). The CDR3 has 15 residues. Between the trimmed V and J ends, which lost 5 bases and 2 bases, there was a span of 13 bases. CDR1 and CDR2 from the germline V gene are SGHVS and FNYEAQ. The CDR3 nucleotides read TGTGCCAGCAGCGGATCCGGGGCCACCAAAAACATTCAGTACTTC. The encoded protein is CASSGSGATKNIQYF.

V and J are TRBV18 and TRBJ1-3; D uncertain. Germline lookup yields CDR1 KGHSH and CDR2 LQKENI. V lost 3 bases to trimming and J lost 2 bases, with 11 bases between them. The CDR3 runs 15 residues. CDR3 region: CASSPLTAAGNTIYF. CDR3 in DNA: TGTGCCAGCTCACCGTTAACAGCAGCTGGAAACACCATATATTTT.

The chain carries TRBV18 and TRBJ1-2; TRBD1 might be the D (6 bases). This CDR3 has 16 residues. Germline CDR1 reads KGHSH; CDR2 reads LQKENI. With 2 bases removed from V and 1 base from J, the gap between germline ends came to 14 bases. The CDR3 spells CASSPVTGRGNYGYTF. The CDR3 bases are TGTGCCAGCTCACCAGTGACAGGACGTGGTAACTATGGCTACACCTTC.

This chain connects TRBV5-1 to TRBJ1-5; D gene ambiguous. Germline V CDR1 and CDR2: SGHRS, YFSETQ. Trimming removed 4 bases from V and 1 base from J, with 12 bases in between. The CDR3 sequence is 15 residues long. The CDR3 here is CASSENLGSNQPQHF. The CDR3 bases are TGCGCCAGCAGCGAGAACTTAGGGAGCAATCAGCCCCAGCATTTT. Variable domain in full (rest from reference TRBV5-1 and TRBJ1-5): KAGVTQTPRYLIKTRGQQVTLSCSPISGHRSVSWYQQTPGQGLQFLFEYFSETQRNKGNFPGRFSGRQFSNSRSEMNVSTLELGDSALYLCASSENLGSNQPQHFGDGTRLSIL.

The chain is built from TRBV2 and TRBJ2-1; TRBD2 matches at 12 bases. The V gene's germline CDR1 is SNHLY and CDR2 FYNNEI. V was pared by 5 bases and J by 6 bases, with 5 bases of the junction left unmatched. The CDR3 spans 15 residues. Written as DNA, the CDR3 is TGTGCCAGCAGTTCGACTAGCGGGGGACTCAATGAGCAGTTCTTC. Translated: CASSSTSGGLNEQFF.